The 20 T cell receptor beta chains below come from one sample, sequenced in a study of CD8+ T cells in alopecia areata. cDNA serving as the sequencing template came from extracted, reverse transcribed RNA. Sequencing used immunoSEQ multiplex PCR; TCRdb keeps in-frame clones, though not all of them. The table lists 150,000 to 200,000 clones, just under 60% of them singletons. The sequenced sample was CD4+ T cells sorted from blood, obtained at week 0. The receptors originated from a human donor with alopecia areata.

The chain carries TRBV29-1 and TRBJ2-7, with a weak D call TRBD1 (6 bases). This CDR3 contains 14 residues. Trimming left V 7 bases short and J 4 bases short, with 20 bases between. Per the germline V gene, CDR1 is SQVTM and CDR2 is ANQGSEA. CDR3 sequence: CSATLDRLPYEQYF. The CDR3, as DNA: TGCAGCGCCACTCTAGACAGGTTGCCGTACGAGCAGTACTTC.

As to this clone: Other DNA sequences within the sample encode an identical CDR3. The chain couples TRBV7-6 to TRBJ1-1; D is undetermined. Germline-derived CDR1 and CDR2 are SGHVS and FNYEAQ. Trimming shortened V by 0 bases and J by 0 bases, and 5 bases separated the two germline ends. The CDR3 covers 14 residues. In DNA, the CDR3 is TGTGCCAGCAGCTTAGCGGGGATGAACACTGAAGCTTTCTTT. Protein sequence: CASSLAGMNTEAFF.

This chain's CDR3 is CASSNQGPRGYQPQHF. The CDR3 bases are TGTGCCAGTAGCAACCAAGGCCCCAGGGGATATCAGCCCCAGCATTTT. The genes are TRBV19 and TRBJ1-5; maybe TRBD1 (6 bases). This CDR3 is built from 16 residues. The germline V and J ends were trimmed by 6 bases and 5 bases, with 20 bases remaining between them. Germline V gives CDR1 LNHDA, CDR2 SQIVND (reference sequence). Looking up the rest from reference TRBV19 and TRBJ1-5 gives the full variable domain: DGGITQSPKYLFRKEGQNVTLSCEQNLNHDAMYWYRQDPGQGLRLIYYSQIVNDFQKGDIAEGYSVSREKKESFPLTVTSAQKNPTAFYLCASSNQGPRGYQPQHFGDGTRLSIL.

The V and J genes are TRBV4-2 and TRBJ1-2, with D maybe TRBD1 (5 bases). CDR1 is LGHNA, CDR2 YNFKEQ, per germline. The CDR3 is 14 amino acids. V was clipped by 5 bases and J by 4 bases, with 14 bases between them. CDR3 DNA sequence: TGTGCCAGCAGCGAGGACCCGGACATCTATGGCTACACCTTC. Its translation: CASSEDPDIYGYTF.

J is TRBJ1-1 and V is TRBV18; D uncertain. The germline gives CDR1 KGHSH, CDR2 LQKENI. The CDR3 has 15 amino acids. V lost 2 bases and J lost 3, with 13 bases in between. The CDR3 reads CASSPWEERDTEAFF. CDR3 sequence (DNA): TGTGCCAGCTCACCATGGGAGGAGCGGGACACTGAAGCTTTCTTT.

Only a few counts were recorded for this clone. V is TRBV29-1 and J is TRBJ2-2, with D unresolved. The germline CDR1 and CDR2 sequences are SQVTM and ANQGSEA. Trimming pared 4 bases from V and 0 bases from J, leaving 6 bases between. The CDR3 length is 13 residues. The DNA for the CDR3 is TGCAGCGTTGGGAGTGCGAACACCGGGGAGCTGTTTTTT. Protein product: CSVGSANTGELFF.

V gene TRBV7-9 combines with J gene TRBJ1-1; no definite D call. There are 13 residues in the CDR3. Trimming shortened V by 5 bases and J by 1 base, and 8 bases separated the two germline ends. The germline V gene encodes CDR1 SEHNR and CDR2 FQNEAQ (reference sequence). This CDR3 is CASSQSGNTEAFF. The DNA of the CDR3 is TGTGCCAGCAGCCAAAGTGGGAACACTGAAGCTTTCTTT.

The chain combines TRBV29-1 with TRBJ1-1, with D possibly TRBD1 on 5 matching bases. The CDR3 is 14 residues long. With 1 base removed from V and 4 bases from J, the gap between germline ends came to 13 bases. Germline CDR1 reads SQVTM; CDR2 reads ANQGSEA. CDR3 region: CSVEGLAGSTEAFF. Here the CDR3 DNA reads TGCAGCGTTGAAGGTTTGGCAGGGAGCACTGAAGCTTTCTTT.

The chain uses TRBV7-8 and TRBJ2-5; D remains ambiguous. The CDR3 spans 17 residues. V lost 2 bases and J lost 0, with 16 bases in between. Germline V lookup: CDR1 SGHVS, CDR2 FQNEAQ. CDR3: CASSLYRVPTYQETQYF. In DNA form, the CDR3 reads TGTGCCAGCAGCTTATACCGGGTCCCCACGTACCAAGAGACCCAGTACTTC. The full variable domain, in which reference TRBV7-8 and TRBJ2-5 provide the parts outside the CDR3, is GAGVSQSPRYKVAKRGQDVALRCDPISGHVSLFWYQQALGQGPEFLTYFQNEAQLDKSGLPSDRFFAERPEGSVSTLKIQRTQQEDSAVYLCASSLYRVPTYQETQYFGPGTRLLVL.

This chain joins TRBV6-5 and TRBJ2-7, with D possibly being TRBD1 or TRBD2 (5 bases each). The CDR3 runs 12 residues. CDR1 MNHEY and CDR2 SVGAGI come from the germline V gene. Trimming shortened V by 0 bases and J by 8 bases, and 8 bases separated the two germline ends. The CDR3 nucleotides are TGTGCCAGCAGTTACTCGAAGGGACAGCAGTACTTC. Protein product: CASSYSKGQQYF.

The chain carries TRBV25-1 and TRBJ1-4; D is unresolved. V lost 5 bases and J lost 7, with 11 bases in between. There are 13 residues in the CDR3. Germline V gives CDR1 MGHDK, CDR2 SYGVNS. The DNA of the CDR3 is TGTGCCAGCAGTAACCCAGGCGCTGAAAAACTGTTTTTT. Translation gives CASSNPGAEKLFF.

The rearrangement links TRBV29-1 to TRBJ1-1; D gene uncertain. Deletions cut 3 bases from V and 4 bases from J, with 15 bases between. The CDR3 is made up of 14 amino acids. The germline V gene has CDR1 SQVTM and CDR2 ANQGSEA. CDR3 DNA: TGCAGCGTTGATTCTTTGGGGTTGGGCACTGAAGCTTTCTTT. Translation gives CSVDSLGLGTEAFF.

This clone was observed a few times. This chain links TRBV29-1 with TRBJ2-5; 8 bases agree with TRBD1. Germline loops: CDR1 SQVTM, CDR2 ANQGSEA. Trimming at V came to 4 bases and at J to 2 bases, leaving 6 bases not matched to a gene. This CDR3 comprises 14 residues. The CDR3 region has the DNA TGCAGCGTTGTAGGGGGACAGGCACAAGAGACCCAGTACTTC. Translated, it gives CSVVGGQAQETQYF.

The CDR3 sequence: CSVDSLGQGRGGYTF. CDR3 nucleotides: TGCAGCGTTGACTCCTTAGGACAGGGGAGGGGCGGCTACACCTTC. V gene TRBV29-1 combines with J gene TRBJ1-2, with 9 bases lining up with TRBD1. CDR3 length: 15 amino acids. Germline V gene sequence: CDR1 SQVTM, CDR2 ANQGSEA. The V segment lost 3 bases and the J segment 8 bases; nucleotides outside the gene matches: 13.

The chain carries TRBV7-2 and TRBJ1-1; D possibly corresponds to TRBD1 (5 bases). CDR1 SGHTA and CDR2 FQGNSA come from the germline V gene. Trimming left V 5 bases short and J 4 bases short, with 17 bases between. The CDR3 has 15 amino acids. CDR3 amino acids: CASSPSPGFTTEAFF. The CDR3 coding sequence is TGTGCCAGCAGCCCGTCCCCAGGGTTTACCACTGAAGCTTTCTTT.

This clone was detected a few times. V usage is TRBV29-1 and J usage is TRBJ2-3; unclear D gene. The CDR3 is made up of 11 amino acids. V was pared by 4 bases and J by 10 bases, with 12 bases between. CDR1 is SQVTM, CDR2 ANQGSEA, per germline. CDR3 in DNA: TGCAGCGTTGCCAGTTGGAGCGCGCAGTATTTT. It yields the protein CSVASWSAQYF.

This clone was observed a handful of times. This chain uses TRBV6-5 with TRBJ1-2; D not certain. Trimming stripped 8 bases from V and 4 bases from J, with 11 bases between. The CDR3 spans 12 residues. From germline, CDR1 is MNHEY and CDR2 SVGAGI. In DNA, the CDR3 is TGTGCCAGCTTTCAGGAGGTCTATGGCTACACCTTC. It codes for CASFQEVYGYTF.

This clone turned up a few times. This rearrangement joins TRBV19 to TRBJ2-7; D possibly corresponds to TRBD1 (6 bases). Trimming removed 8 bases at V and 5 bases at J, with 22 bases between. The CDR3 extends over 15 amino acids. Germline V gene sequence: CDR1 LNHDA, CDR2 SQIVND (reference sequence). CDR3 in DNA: TGTGCCAGTCCCATCTTCGGGACAACACACCACGAGCAGTACTTC. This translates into CASPIFGTTHHEQYF.

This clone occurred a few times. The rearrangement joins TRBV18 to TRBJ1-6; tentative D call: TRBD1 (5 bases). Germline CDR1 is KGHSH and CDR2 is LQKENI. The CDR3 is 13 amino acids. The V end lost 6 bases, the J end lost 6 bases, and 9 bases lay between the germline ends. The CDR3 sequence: CASSGDLNSPLHF. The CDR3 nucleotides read TGTGCCAGCTCCGGGGACCTTAATTCACCCCTCCACTTT.

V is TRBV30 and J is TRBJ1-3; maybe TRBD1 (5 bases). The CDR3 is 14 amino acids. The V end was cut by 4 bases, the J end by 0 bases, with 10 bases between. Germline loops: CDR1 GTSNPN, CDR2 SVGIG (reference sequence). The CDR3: CAWTGLSSGNTIYF. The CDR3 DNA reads TGTGCCTGGACAGGGTTAAGCTCTGGAAACACCATATATTTT.